This T cell receptor (beta chain) was profiled in a study of control samples from healthy donors and cancer patients (dated by TCRdb to the early 2020s). This clone has just one count. The specificity of this receptor is unknown. No base quality information exists; no much larger clone differs at one position. CDR1 LNHDA and CDR2 SQIVND were looked up in the germline V gene (reference sequence). Relative to germline, V is 6 bases shorter and J is 11 bases shorter, with 19 bases between their ends. From the cysteine up to the phenylalanine, the CDR3 has a length of 13 residues. Kept here is only the CDR3 DNA, which spans 39 bases and is read in frame from base 1. The receptor library was made with the immunoSEQ multiplex PCR assay. Not all clones reach the TCRdb copy of this immuneACCESS table, which keeps in-frame sequences only. Checked studies attribute under half of the gap to unresolved V genes and leave the rest unexplained. A total of 75,000 to 100,000 clones appear in this sample, around 86% of them only once. The ten largest clones capture around 1.3% of the sample.

Rearrangement joined TRBV19 to TRBJ1-1; the D gene is not confidently resolved. This TCR was recovered from a woman aged 50 to 60 in good health. Sequenced material: blood. The sequence in DNA is TGTGCCAGTAGCCTCAAAGGGCCGTTTGGGGCTTTCTTT. The resulting protein is CASSLKGPFGAFF.